What follows describes a single TCR beta chain. Its antigen is unknown. Healthy adults negative for HIV, lacking recent acute infections or vaccinations, served as donors. The donors were all Caucasian adults (living in Nashville, Tennessee). These data are taken from a study of shared clonotypes between healthy human individuals. General study results and limits: Only blood was sampled; tissue repertoires likely differ.

Genomic DNA belonging to each subset was distributed in equal measure over several immunoSEQ plates. Sequenced by immunoSEQ multiplex PCR; TCRdb stores in-frame clones only, minus some. The sample carries a few million clones, approximately 95% recorded once. Germline V gives CDR1 SGHNT, CDR2 YYREEE (reference sequence). Trimming removed 0 bases from V and 5 bases from J, with 14 bases in between. The CDR3 is made up of 15 amino acids. The chain uses TRBV5-4 and TRBJ1-2, with a weak D call TRBD1 (5 bases). This TCR was recovered from a man younger than 35 in good health. Some clones in this sample may be carry-over from other donors' samples. Sequences were obtained from naive CD4+ T cells from PBMCs. As for subset: CD45RA+ positively selected. CDR3 nucleotides: TGTGCCAGCAGCTTGGGAGCGGGGCCGGAGTATGGCTACACCTTC. The encoded protein is CASSLGAGPEYGYTF.